This TCR beta chain was sequenced during a study of cytomegalovirus exposure and HLA in healthy donors. Study-level background: A data release that came early held approximately 92 million unique TCRs from HLA-typed donors. General study results and limits: In a later analysis, a missense DCLRE1C variant was linked to TCR beta V- and J-gene trimming. Rarity characterized most TCR sequences, yet some public TCRs appeared in many donors. The records held CMV serostatus as the only immune exposure information.

The PCR was carried out with 60 Vbeta primers and 13 Jbeta primers. Clones were sequenced by immunoSEQ multiplex PCR, and TCRdb holds only the in-frame ones, with some missing. In the table there are tens of thousands of clones, 70% to 75% of which are singletons. In regard to this clone: The antigen is not known.

Germline V CDR1 and CDR2: SGHRS, YFSETQ. CDR3 length: 16 amino acids. The V end lost 5 bases, the J end lost 0 bases, and 14 bases lay between the germline ends. The specimen sequenced was PBMCs. The clonotype originates from a man aged 25-40 years in good health and CMV-seropositive. V and J are TRBV5-1 and TRBJ1-4; D unresolved. Here the CDR3 DNA reads TGCGCCAGCAGTTCAGTTGCAGGTTCAACTAATGAAAAACTGTTTTTT. This codes for CASSSVAGSTNEKLFF.